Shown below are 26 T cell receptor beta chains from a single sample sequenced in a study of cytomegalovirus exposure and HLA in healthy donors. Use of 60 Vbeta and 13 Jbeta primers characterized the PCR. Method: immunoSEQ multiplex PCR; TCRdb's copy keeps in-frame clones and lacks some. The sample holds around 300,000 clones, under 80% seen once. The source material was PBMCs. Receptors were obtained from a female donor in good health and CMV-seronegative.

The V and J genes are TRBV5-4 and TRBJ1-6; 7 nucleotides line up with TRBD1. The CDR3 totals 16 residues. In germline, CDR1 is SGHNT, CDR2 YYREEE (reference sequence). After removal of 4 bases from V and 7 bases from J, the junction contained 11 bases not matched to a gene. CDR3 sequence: CASSGRDSDPNSPLHF. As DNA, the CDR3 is TGTGCCAGCAGCGGCCGGGACAGCGACCCCAATTCACCCCTCCACTTT.

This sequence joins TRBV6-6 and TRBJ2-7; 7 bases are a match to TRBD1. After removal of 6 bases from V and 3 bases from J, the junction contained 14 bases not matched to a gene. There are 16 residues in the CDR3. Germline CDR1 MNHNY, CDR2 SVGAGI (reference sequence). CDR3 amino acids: CASSSQGKGTDYEQYF. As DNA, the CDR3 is TGTGCCAGCAGCTCACAGGGGAAGGGAACTGACTACGAGCAGTACTTC.

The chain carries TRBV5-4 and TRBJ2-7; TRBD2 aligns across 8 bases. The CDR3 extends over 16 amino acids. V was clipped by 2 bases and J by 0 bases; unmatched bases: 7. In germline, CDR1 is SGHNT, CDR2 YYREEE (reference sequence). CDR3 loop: CASSLGLAGRSYEQYF. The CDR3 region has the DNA TGTGCCAGCAGCTTAGGGCTAGCGGGCCGCTCCTACGAGCAGTACTTC.

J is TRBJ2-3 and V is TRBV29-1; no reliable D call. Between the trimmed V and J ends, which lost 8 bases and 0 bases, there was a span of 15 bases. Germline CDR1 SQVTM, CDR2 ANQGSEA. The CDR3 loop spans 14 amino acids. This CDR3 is CSLVLITSTDTQYF. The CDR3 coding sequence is TGCAGCCTCGTGTTGATAACTAGCACAGATACGCAGTATTTT.

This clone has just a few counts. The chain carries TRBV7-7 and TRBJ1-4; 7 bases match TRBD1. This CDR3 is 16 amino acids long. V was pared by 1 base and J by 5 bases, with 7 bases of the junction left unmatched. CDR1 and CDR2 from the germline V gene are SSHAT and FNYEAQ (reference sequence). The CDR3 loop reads CASSLGPGQQNEKLFF. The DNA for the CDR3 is TGTGCCAGCAGCTTAGGGCCGGGACAGCAAAATGAAAAACTGTTTTTT.

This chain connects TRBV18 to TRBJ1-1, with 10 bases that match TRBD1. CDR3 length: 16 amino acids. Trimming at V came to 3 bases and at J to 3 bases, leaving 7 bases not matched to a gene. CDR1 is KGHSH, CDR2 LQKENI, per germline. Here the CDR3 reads CASSPATGGADTEAFF. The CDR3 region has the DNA TGTGCCAGCTCACCCGCGACAGGGGGCGCCGACACTGAAGCTTTCTTT.

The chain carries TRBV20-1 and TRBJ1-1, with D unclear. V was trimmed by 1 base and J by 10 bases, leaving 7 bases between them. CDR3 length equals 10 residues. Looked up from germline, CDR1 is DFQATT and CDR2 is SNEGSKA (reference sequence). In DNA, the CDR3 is TGCAGTGCTAGAGCCAGCGGAGCTTTCTTT. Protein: CSARASGAFF.

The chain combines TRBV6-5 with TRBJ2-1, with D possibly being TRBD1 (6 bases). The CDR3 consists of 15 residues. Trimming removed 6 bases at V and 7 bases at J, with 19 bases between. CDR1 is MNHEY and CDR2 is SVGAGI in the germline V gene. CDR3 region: CASSTYRVGSNEQFF. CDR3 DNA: TGTGCCAGCAGCACCTACAGGGTAGGCAGTAATGAGCAGTTCTTC.

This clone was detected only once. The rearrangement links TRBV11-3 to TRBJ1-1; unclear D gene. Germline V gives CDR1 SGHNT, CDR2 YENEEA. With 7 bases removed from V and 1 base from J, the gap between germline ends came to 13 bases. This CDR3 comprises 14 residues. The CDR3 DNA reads TGTGCCAGCACCCCGGGTAGGTCGAACACTGAAGCTTTCTTT. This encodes CASTPGRSNTEAFF.

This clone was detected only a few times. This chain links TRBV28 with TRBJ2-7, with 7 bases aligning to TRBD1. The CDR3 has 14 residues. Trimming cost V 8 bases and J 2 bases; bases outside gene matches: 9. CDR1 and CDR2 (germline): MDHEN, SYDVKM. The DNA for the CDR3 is TGTGCCAGCGGGACCCTCGGGACAGCCTACGAGCAGTACTTC. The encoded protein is CASGTLGTAYEQYF.

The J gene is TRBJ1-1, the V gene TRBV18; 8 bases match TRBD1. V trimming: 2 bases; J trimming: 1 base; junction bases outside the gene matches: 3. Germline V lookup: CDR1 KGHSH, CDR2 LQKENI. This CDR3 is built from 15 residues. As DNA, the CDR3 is TGTGCCAGCTCACCAGACAGGGGCACGAACACTGAAGCTTTCTTT. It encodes CASSPDRGTNTEAFF.

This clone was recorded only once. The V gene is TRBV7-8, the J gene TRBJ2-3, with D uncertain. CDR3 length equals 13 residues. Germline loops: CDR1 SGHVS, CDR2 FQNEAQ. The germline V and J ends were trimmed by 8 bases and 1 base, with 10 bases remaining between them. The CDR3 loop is CASSPKRTDTQYF. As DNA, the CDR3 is TGTGCCAGCTCCCCCAAGCGCACAGATACGCAGTATTTT.

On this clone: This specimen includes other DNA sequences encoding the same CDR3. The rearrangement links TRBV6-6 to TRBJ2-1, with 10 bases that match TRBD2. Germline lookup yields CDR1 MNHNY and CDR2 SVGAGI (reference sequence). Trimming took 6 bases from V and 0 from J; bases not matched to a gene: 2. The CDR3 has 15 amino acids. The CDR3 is CASSPSGSSYNEQFF. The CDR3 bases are TGTGCCAGCAGCCCTAGCGGGAGCTCCTACAATGAGCAGTTCTTC.

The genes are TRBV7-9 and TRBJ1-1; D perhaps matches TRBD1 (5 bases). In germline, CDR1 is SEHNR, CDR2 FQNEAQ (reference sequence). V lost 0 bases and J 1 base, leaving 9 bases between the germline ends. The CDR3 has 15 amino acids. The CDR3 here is CASSLASGQNTEAFF. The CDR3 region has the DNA TGTGCCAGCAGCTTAGCGTCTGGACAGAACACTGAAGCTTTCTTT.

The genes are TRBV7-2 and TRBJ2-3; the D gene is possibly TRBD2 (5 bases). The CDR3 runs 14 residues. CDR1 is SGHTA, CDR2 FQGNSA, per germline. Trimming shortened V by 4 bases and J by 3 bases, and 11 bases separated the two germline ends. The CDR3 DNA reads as TGTGCCAGCAGCTCAGCGGCCAAAACAGATACGCAGTATTTT. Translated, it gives CASSSAAKTDTQYF.

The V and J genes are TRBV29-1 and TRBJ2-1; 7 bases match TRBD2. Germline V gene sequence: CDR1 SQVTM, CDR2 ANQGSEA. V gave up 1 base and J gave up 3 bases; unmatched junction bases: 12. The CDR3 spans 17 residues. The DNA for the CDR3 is TGCAGCGTTGAAGGATACACTAGCGTATCTTACTACAATGAGCAGTTCTTC. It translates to CSVEGYTSVSYYNEQFF.

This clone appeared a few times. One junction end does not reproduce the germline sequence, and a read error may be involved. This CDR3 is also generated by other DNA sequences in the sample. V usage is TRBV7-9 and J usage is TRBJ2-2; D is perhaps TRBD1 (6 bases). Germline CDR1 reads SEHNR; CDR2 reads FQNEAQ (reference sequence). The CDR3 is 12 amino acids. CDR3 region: CSSSRGTGELFF. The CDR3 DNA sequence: TGTTCCAGCAGCAGGGGCACCGGGGAGCTGTTTTTT. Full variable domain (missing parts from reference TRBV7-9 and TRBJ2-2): DTGVSQNPRHKITKRGQNVTFRCDPISEHNRLYWYRQTLGQGPEFLTYFQNEAQLEKSRLLSDRFSAERPKGSFSTLEIQRTEQGDSAMYLCSSSRGTGELFFGEGSRLTVL.

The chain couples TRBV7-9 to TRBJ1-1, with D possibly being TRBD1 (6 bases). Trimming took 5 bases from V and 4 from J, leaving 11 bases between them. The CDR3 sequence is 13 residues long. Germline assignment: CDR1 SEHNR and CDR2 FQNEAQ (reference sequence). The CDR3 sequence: CASSETGRTEAFF. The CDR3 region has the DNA TGTGCCAGCAGCGAAACAGGGCGCACTGAAGCTTTCTTT.

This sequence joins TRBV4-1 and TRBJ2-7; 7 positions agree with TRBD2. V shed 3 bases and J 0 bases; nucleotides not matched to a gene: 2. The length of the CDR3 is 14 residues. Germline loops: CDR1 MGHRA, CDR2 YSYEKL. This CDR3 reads CASSHQRGSYEQYF. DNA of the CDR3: TGCGCCAGCAGCCACCAGCGGGGCTCCTACGAGCAGTACTTC.

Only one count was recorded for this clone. This CDR3 is CASSYSRWRSSYEQYF. The CDR3 DNA reads TGTGCCAGCAGTTACTCGAGGTGGAGGAGCTCCTACGAGCAGTACTTC. The rearrangement joins TRBV6-5 to TRBJ2-7; possibly TRBD2 for D (5 bases). The CDR3 sequence is 16 residues long. V was cut by 0 bases and J by 0 bases, with 12 bases left in between. CDR1 is MNHEY and CDR2 is SVGAGI in the germline V gene.

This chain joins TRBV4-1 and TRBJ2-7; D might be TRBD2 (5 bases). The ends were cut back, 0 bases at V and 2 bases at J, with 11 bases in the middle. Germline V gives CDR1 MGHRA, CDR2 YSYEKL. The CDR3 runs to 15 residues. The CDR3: CASSQDPGTAYEQYF. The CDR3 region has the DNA TGCGCCAGCAGCCAAGATCCGGGAACAGCCTACGAGCAGTACTTC.

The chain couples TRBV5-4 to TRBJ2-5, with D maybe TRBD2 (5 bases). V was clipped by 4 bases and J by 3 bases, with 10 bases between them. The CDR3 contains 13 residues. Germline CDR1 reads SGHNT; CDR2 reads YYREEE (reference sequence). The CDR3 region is CASSPGIEETQYF. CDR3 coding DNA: TGTGCCAGCAGCCCCGGGATTGAAGAGACCCAGTACTTC. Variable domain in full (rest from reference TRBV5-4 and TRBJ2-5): ETGVTQSPTHLIKTRGQQVTLRCSSQSGHNTVSWYQQALGQGPQFIFQYYREEENGRGNFPPRFSGLQFPNYSSELNVNALELDDSALYLCASSPGIEETQYFGPGTRLLVL.

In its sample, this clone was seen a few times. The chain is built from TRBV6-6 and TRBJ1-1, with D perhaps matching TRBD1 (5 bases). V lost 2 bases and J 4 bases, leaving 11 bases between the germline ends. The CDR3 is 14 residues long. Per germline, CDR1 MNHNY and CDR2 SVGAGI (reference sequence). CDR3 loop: CASSYQQEPTEAFF. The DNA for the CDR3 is TGTGCCAGCAGTTACCAACAGGAGCCCACTGAAGCTTTCTTT.

The CDR3 loop is CASSEVRGYGYTF. The DNA of the CDR3 is TGTGCCAGCAGTGAAGTAAGGGGCTATGGCTACACCTTC. This sequence joins TRBV6-1 and TRBJ1-2; D possibly corresponds to TRBD1 (5 bases). The V and J ends lost 1 base and 4 bases respectively, with 7 bases between them. The CDR3 spans 13 residues. In germline, CDR1 is MNHNS, CDR2 SASEGT.

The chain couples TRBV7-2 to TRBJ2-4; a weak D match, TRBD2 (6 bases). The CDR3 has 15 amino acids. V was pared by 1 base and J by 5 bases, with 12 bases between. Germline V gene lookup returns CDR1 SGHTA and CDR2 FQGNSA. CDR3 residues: CASSLGGLAQNIQYF. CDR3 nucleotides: TGTGCCAGCAGCTTAGGAGGGCTAGCGCAAAACATTCAGTACTTC.

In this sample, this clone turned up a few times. The CDR3 region has the DNA TGTGCCAGTAGTGCCGGACAGAGCCTTAATGAAAAACTGTTTTTT. Its protein product is CASSAGQSLNEKLFF. This rearrangement joins TRBV19 to TRBJ1-4, with D possibly matching TRBD1 (6 bases). V was shortened by 5 bases and J by 4 bases, with 14 bases between the two germline ends. This CDR3 is 15 amino acids long. CDR1 LNHDA and CDR2 SQIVND come from the germline V gene (reference sequence).